This TCR beta chain emerged from a study of blood T cells in healthy people across ages. Study-wide background: Template-switching capture recovered about one barcoded beta molecule per two T cells.

Primed by a sample-barcoded 5' primer and a J-beta primer mix, a second PCR proceeded for about 7 to 11 cycles. TCRdb recomputed calls from the 5' RACE reads with MiXCR, one row per CDR3 protein. The data show about 680,000 distinct CDR3 sequences, with about 52% seen just once and roughly 30% held by the top ten. Findings of the study overall: TCR beta diversity per million T cells fell roughly linearly with age. Considered underestimates were the diversity estimates obtained from one million T cells. Diversity was higher, and naive CD4+ cells more numerous, in long-lived donors than in aged donors.

The CDR3 is made up of 12 amino acids. Germline CDR1 and CDR2: MNHEY and SVGAGI. Trimming removed 5 bases from V and 7 bases from J, with 10 bases in between. A few counts support this clonotype. Its antigen is undetermined. Sequencing was done on a sample of blood. This chain uses TRBV6-5 with TRBJ2-3, with a weak D call TRBD2 (5 bases). The sequence came from a woman aged 55-70 years in good health. The CDR3 protein is CASSDDYYTQYF. The CDR3 bases are TGTGCCAGCAGTGATGACTATTATACGCAGTATTTT.